The 3 T cell receptor beta chains in this list originate from one sample, sequenced in a study of breast tumors, draining lymph nodes, adjacent tissues. TCRdb re-called the multiplex PCR reads through MiXCR, storing one row per CDR3 protein. The repertoire has 150,000 to 200,000 distinct CDR3 sequences, roughly a third of them found once; the top ten carry around 4.1%. Samples came from axillary lymph nodes draining the breast cancer. Sequenced input: axillary lymph node tissue. The origin of the receptors is a female donor with breast cancer. Some clones in this sample may be carry-over from other donors' samples.

The table lists this clonotype with many counts. J is TRBJ2-7 and V is TRBV27, with 11 bases matching TRBD1. CDR3 size: 14 residues. Germline V gene sequence: CDR1 MNHEY, CDR2 SMNVEV (reference sequence). Trimming removed 4 bases from V and 4 bases from J; junction bases left unmatched: 3. The CDR3 DNA is TGTGCCAGCAGTTGGACAGGGGGCGGGTACGAGCAGTACTTC. Translating it yields CASSWTGGGYEQYF.

V gene TRBV6-1 combines with J gene TRBJ1-5, with 8 bases that match TRBD1. V shed 3 bases and J 9 bases; nucleotides not matched to a gene: 13. This CDR3 is built from 16 residues. The germline V gene encodes CDR1 MNHNS and CDR2 SASEGT. The CDR3 bases are TGTGCCAGCAGTGAGGAATGGGACAGGATTGACCGGCCCCAGCATTTT. Its protein product is CASSEEWDRIDRPQHF.

This clonotype was detected only a few times. The chain couples TRBV13 to TRBJ1-6; tentatively, D is TRBD1 (5 bases). The CDR3 covers 13 residues. The V gene's germline CDR1 is PRHDT and CDR2 FYEKMQ (reference sequence). CDR3 residues: CATAGHRDSPLHF. The DNA of the CDR3 is TGTGCTACGGCAGGACACCGCGATTCACCCCTCCACTTT.